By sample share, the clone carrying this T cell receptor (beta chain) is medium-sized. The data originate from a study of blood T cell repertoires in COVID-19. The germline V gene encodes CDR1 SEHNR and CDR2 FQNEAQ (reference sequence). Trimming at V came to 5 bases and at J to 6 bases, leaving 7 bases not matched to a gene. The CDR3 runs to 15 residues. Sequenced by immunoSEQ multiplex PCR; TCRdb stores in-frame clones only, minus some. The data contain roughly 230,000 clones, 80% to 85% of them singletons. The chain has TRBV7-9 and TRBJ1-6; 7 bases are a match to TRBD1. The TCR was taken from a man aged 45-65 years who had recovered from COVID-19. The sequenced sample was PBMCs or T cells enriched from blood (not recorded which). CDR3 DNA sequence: TGTGCCAGCAGCGGAACCCGGGACAGTAATTCACCCCTCCACTTT. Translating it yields CASSGTRDSNSPLHF.